This is a list of T cell receptor beta chains from one sample in a study of low-dose radiotherapy and immunotherapy resistance in tumors. Each CDR3 protein gets one entry after TCRdb re-called the reads with MiXCR. This table has some 100,000 distinct CDR3 sequences, 20% to 25% appearing once. This sample comprised PBMCs, obtained after low-dose radiotherapy plus immunotherapy. The receptors come from a female donor with ovarian cancer. Both conserved end residues are part of each CDR3. The D gene is left open where the match is weak. Expanded clones are given a class, and other clones once, few, many or no size at all.

many	TRBV7-2	TRBJ2-3	14	.	TGTGCCAGCAGCTTAGGGAGTAGCCCAGATACGCAGTATTTT	CASSLGSSPDTQYF
few	TRBV7-9	TRBJ1-1	11	.	TGTGCCAGCAGATCCCGGACTGAAGCTTTCTTT	CASRSRTEAFF
few	TRBV5-1	TRBJ1-1	14	.	TGCGCCAGCAGCTTGGAAGGACAGAACACTGAAGCTTTCTTT	CASSLEGQNTEAFF
many	TRBV27	TRBJ2-7	15	.	TGTGCCAGCAGCCCGAAACAGGGTGTGAAGTCCGAGCAGTACTTC	CASSPKQGVKSEQYF
many	TRBV12-3/TRBV12-4	TRBJ1-1	13	.	TGTGCCAGCAGCTTGACTGCGAACACTGAAGCTTTCTTT	CASSLTANTEAFF
many	TRBV24-1	TRBJ2-4	12	.	TGTGCCACCAGTGACCCACAGGGAAGTCCGTACTTC	CATSDPQGSPYF
.	TRBV20-1	TRBJ1-6	14	.	TGCAGTGCTAGAGAGGACACTGGGGGACCACCCCTCCACTTT	CSAREDTGGPPLHF
many	TRBV6-8	TRBJ1-1	14	.	TGTGCCAGCAGTTACCTCTCAGGGGACACTGAAGCTTTCTTT	CASSYLSGDTEAFF
many	TRBV21-1	TRBJ2-7	14	.	TGTGCCAGGCCGGTAGGGACAACGGTCTACGAGCAGTACTTC	CARPVGTTVYEQYF
many	TRBV18	TRBJ1-5	15	.	TGTGCCAGCTCACCACGATCCTCGTTGGCCCAGCCCCAGCATTTT	CASSPRSSLAQPQHF
many	TRBV7-9	TRBJ2-6	18	.	TGTGCCAGCAGCCGCAGGGGCGGGGTTACCTCTGGGGCCAACGTCCTGACTTTC	CASSRRGGVTSGANVLTF
many	TRBV6-2/TRBV6-3	TRBJ1-2	13	.	TGTGCCATCACCGATTTACGGACTAAGGGCTACACCTTC	CAITDLRTKGYTF
few	TRBV6-6	TRBJ2-2	16	.	.	CASSPTGSGELFFFFF
.	TRBV5-4	TRBJ2-3	15	.	TGTGCCAGCAGGGCGCGGGACGGATTCACAGATACGCAGTATTTT	CASRARDGFTDTQYF
few	TRBV6-8	TRBJ1-4	16	.	.	CASSYSRGVNEKLFFF
.	TRBV18	TRBJ2-7	14	.	TGTGCCAGCTCACCACAGGGGACCAGCTACGAGCAGTACTTC	CASSPQGTSYEQYF
many	TRBV7-2	TRBJ2-5	15	TRBD2	TGTGCCAGCAGCCCTATGGCGGGGGGGCCGGGGACCCAGTACTTC	CASSPMAGGPGTQYF
many	TRBV19	TRBJ1-5	16	.	TGTGCCAGTAGTCCACCCTTCGACAGACCCAATCAGCCCCAGCATTTT	CASSPPFDRPNQPQHF
many	TRBV10-3	TRBJ2-3	15	.	TGTGCCATCAGTGAAGAGTGGGGTAGCACAGATACGCAGTATTTT	CAISEEWGSTDTQYF
many	TRBV7-4	TRBJ2-1	11	.	TGCGCCAGCAGCTTGGAGCATGAGCAGTTCTTC	CASSLEHEQFF
many	TRBV28	TRBJ1-2	15	.	TGTGCCAGCAGTTTCCCCCCGGCGGGCTCCTATGGCTACACCTTC	CASSFPPAGSYGYTF
.	TRBV6-1	TRBJ1-4	15	.	TGTGCCAGCAGTCCAGGACAGTCAACTAATGAAAAACTGTTTTTT	CASSPGQSTNEKLFF
many	TRBV27	TRBJ1-5	13	.	TGTGCCAGCAGTTTTGATAGCAATCAGCCCCAGCATTTT	CASSFDSNQPQHF
many	TRBV20-1	TRBJ2-2	17	.	TGCAGTGCTAGCATGGGGGGAAATTGGCAGAACACCGGGGAGCTGTTTTTT	CSASMGGNWQNTGELFF
.	TRBV5-1	TRBJ1-1	15	.	TGCGCCAGCAGCTTGGCCCCAGGGACCCACACTGAAGCTTTCTTT	CASSLAPGTHTEAFF
many	TRBV23-1	TRBJ2-4	19	.	TGCGCCAGCAGTCGTATCGGGTCTGTCAAACCGGGAGCCAAAAACATTCAGTACTTC	CASSRIGSVKPGAKNIQYF
few	TRBV6-5	TRBJ2-2	17	.	TGTGCCAGCAGGCCCCCGGGGCTTCAGCCGAACACCGGGGAGCTGTTTTTT	CASRPPGLQPNTGELFF
.	TRBV6-2/TRBV6-3	TRBJ2-2	13	.	TGTGCCAGCAGTGAACTTCAGACCGGGGAGCTGTTTTTT	CASSELQTGELFF
many	TRBV4-3	TRBJ2-3	14	.	TGCGCCAGCAGCCAAGATTCGCGGACAGATACGCAGTATTTT	CASSQDSRTDTQYF
.	TRBV6-2/TRBV6-3	TRBJ1-5	15	.	TGTGCCAGCAGGCAAGGGTCTCCGCGGAATCAGCCCCAGCATTTT	CASRQGSPRNQPQHF
few	TRBV6-1	TRBJ2-2	13	.	TGTGCCAGCAGTTTCAGAGTCACCGGGGAGCTGTTTTTT	CASSFRVTGELFF
many	TRBV5-1	TRBJ1-2	15	TRBD1	TGCGCCAGCAGCTTGAGACAGGGGGCGGACTATGGCTACACCTTC	CASSLRQGADYGYTF
many	TRBV4-1	TRBJ2-7	15	.	TGCGCCAGCAGCCAAGATCCCCGGATATCCTACGAGCAGTACTTC	CASSQDPRISYEQYF
.	TRBV20-1	TRBJ1-1	15	.	TGCAGTGCTAAAGGACAGACACTTACGGGCACCGAAGCTTTCTTT	CSAKGQTLTGTEAFF
.	TRBV5-1	TRBJ2-7	15	.	TGCGCCAGCAGCCGAACCCATCAGAGCACCTACGAGCAGTACTTC	CASSRTHQSTYEQYF
many	TRBV11-3	TRBJ2-3	15	.	TGTGCCAGCAGCCGTTCGGGAGTGGGGACAGATACGCAGTATTTT	CASSRSGVGTDTQYF
many	TRBV24-1	TRBJ2-1	16	TRBD2	TGTGCCACCAGTGACTTTAGCGGGGGGACCTACAATGAGCAGTTCTTC	CATSDFSGGTYNEQFF
many	TRBV29-1	TRBJ2-7	12	.	TGCAGCGTCCCCTCGGACGGGTACGAGCAGTACTTC	CSVPSDGYEQYF
many	TRBV2	TRBJ2-2	15	.	TGTGCCAGCAGCCAGGGGCCCGAACCCACCGGGGAGCTGTTTTTT	CASSQGPEPTGELFF
many	TRBV5-6	TRBJ1-2	14	TRBD1	TGTGCCAGCAGCCGCCGGGACAGGGAGTATGGCTACACCTTC	CASSRRDREYGYTF
many	TRBV28	TRBJ1-1	15	TRBD1	TGTGCCAGCAGTCTCGCAGGGGGCGCGAGAACTGAAGCTTTCTTT	CASSLAGGARTEAFF
many	TRBV11-1	TRBJ1-1	16	.	TGTGCCAGCAGCTCAGTAGCCACGACGGTGAACACTGAAGCTTTCTTT	CASSSVATTVNTEAFF
many	TRBV6-5	TRBJ2-1	12	TRBD1	TGTGCCAGCAGTTACTCGGGACAGGGGCAGTTCTTC	CASSYSGQGQFF
many	TRBV20-1	TRBJ2-1	16	TRBD2	TGCAGTGCTAGCCCTAGCGGGGGGTCCTCCTACAATGAGCAGTTCTTC	CSASPSGGSSYNEQFF
many	TRBV9	TRBJ2-5	15	TRBD2	TGTGCCAGCAGTCGAGGACTAGCGGGAGGAGAGACCCAGTACTTC	CASSRGLAGGETQYF
.	TRBV11-2	TRBJ2-2	16	.	.	CASSLRQESSPGSCFF